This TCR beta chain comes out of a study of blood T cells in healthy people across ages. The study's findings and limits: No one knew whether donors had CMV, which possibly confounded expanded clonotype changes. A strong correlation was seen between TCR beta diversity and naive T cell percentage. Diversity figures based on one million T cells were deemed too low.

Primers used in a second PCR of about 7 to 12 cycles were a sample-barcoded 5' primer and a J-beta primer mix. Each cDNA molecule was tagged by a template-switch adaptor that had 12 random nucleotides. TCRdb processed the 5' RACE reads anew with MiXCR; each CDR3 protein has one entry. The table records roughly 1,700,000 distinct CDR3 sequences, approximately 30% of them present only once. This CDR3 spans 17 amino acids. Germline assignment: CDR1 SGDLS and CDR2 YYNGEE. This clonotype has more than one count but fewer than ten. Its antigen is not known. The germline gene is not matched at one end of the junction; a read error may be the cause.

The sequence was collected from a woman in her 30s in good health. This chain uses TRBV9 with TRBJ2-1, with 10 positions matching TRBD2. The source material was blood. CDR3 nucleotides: TGTGCCAGCAGCCCGGATCTAGCGGGAGTCTCCCACAATGAGCAGTTCTTC. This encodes CASSPDLAGVSHNEQFF.